This is a list of T cell receptor beta chains from one sample in a study of OX40 agonist ivuxolimab in advanced cancers. The table came from immunoSEQ multiplex PCR; TCRdb's copy has only in-frame clones and leaves some out. The data hold approximately 84,000 clones, with 84% observed a single time. Sample: CD4+ or CD8+ T cells sorted from blood, taken in a trial of the OX40 agonist ivuxolimab. The receptors here all came from an adult with an advanced solid tumor such as melanoma, head and neck, liver or kidney cancer. The CDR3 runs from the conserved cysteine through the conserved F or W. A D gene is named only where the DNA matches it firmly. Clone size is shown for a subset of rows, as once, few, many or a class of expanded clone.

d_gene	j_gene	v_gene	abundance	CDR3aa	CDR3nt
NA	TRBJ2-3	TRBV5-6	NA	CASSLGQFTDTQYF	TGTGCCAGCAGCTTGGGACAGTTCACAGATACGCAGTATTTT
NA	TRBJ2-4	TRBV5-1	NA	CASTLNPGGAKNIQYF	TGCGCCAGCACCCTTAATCCCGGGGGAGCCAAAAACATTCAGTACTTC
NA	TRBJ2-2	TRBV7-2	NA	CASSLFGGPNTGELFF	TGTGCCAGCAGCTTATTCGGGGGCCCCAACACCGGGGAGCTGTTTTTT
TRBD1	TRBJ2-1	TRBV6-5	NA	CASSYAGTGSYNEQFF	TGTGCCAGCAGTTACGCCGGGACAGGATCCTACAATGAGCAGTTCTTC
NA	TRBJ2-3	TRBV5-1	NA	CASSFQERWRDTQYF	TGCGCCAGCAGCTTTCAGGAGAGGTGGCGAGATACGCAGTATTTT
NA	TRBJ1-2	TRBV7-3	once	CASSPSPTGANYGYTF	TGTGCCAGCAGTCCCAGCCCGACTGGAGCTAACTATGGCTACACCTTC
NA	TRBJ2-1	TRBV6-1	NA	CASSARGGGDEQFF	TGTGCCAGCAGTGCCCGAGGAGGGGGCGATGAGCAGTTCTTC
NA	TRBJ1-1	TRBV2	NA	CASGQQVSGTEAFF	TGTGCCAGCGGTCAACAGGTGTCGGGTACTGAAGCTTTCTTT
NA	TRBJ1-5	TRBV18	NA	CASSPPGRGNQPQHF	TGTGCCAGCTCACCACCGGGAAGAGGTAATCAGCCCCAGCATTTT
TRBD1	TRBJ2-3	TRBV5-6	NA	CASSLMRQGGTSTDTQYF	TGTGCCAGCAGCTTGATGCGACAGGGGGGGACTAGCACAGATACGCAGTATTTT
NA	TRBJ1-4	TRBV10-1	NA	CASSDKVTGEKLFF	TGCGCCAGCAGTGATAAGGTGACGGGGGAAAAACTGTTTTTT
TRBD2	TRBJ2-2	TRBV7-2	NA	CASSLHSGGANTGELFF	TGTGCCAGCAGCTTGCATAGCGGGGGGGCGAACACCGGGGAGCTGTTTTTT
TRBD2	TRBJ2-5	TRBV9	NA	CASSPRWSGGAGSETQYF	TGTGCCAGCAGCCCCCGTTGGAGCGGGGGGGCCGGGTCAGAGACCCAGTACTTC
NA	TRBJ2-1	TRBV7-3	NA	CASSLILSREQFF	TGTGCCAGCAGCTTAATTCTTTCTCGAGAGCAGTTCTTC
NA	TRBJ1-1	TRBV6-5	NA	CASAAMSGNTEAFF	TGTGCCTCAGCGGCGATGTCGGGGAACACTGAAGCTTTCTTT
NA	TRBJ2-1	TRBV7-2	NA	CASSFLARYNEQFF	TGTGCCAGCAGCTTTCTCGCCCGCTACAATGAGCAGTTCTTC
NA	TRBJ2-1	TRBV18	NA	CASSPPGGRYNEQFF	TGTGCCAGCTCACCACCGGGGGGCCGGTACAATGAGCAGTTCTTC
NA	TRBJ2-3	TRBV12-1	few	CASSATLAGGPDYTDTQYF	TGTGCCAGCAGCGCCACCCTAGCGGGGGGGCCGGACTACACAGATACGCAGTATTTT
NA	TRBJ2-7	TRBV2	NA	CASSPYEQYF	TGTGCCAGCAGCCCCTACGAGCAGTACTTC
TRBD1	TRBJ1-3	TRBV10-3	NA	CAISGPGTGGGGNTIYF	TGTGCCATCAGTGGACCCGGGACAGGGGGGGGAGGAAACACCATATATTTT
NA	TRBJ2-5	TRBV6-1	NA	CANSDWEETQYF	TGTGCCAACTCGGACTGGGAAGAGACCCAGTACTTC
NA	TRBJ2-3	TRBV11-2	NA	CASRYTGAPDTQYF	TGTGCCAGCAGGTACACTGGAGCACCAGATACGCAGTATTTT
NA	TRBJ1-2	TRBV11-2	NA	CASTFRTDYGYTF	TGTGCCAGCACCTTTAGGACAGACTATGGCTACACCTTC
NA	TRBJ2-3	TRBV7-9	NA	CASSPARAVDTQYF	TGTGCCAGCAGCCCAGCGCGGGCGGTTGATACGCAGTATTTT
TRBD1	TRBJ1-6	TRBV9	few	CASSLAPGQERGSPLHF	TGTGCCAGCAGCCTCGCCCCGGGACAGGAAAGGGGGTCACCCCTCCACTTT
NA	TRBJ2-5	TRBV6-5	NA	CASSYSYGQETQYF	TGTGCCAGCAGTTACTCGTACGGACAAGAGACCCAGTACTTC
NA	TRBJ1-4	TRBV18	NA	CASSPSGTNEKLFF	TGTGCCAGCTCCCCGAGCGGGACTAATGAAAAACTGTTTTTT
NA	TRBJ1-5	TRBV4-2	once	CASSQVGTRGKYSNQPQHF	TGTGCCAGCAGCCAAGTCGGGACTCGCGGGAAATATAGCAATCAGCCCCAGCATTTT
NA	TRBJ1-1	TRBV7-2	NA	CASSLLGSMNTEAFF	TGTGCCAGCAGCTTACTGGGCTCCATGAACACTGAAGCTTTCTTT
TRBD1	TRBJ2-1	TRBV5-1	few	CASSWASGTGGNEQFF	TGCGCCAGCAGCTGGGCGAGCGGGACAGGGGGAAATGAGCAGTTCTTC
NA	TRBJ2-5	TRBV5-1	NA	CASSSERVKETQYF	TGCGCCAGCAGCTCCGAAAGAGTCAAGGAGACCCAGTACTTC
NA	TRBJ1-1	TRBV29-1	NA	CSVEGRANTEAFF	TGCAGCGTTGAGGGTAGGGCGAACACTGAAGCTTTCTTT
NA	TRBJ2-3	TRBV7-2	NA	CASSLVAVLSTDTQYF	TGTGCCAGCAGCTTAGTAGCGGTTCTGAGCACAGATACGCAGTATTTT
TRBD2	TRBJ2-5	TRBV5-1	NA	CASSLARLAGGETQYF	TGCGCCAGCAGCTTGGCCAGGCTAGCGGGGGGAGAGACCCAGTACTTC
NA	TRBJ1-2	TRBV7-9	NA	CASSLALQAGYTF	TGTGCCAGCAGCTTGGCCCTTCAAGCTGGCTACACCTTC
NA	TRBJ1-3	TRBV29-1	NA	CSVEDLQGNGNTIYF	TGCAGCGTTGAAGATCTTCAAGGGAATGGAAACACCATATATTTT
NA	TRBJ2-5	TRBV18	NA	CASSPPRGETQYF	TGTGCCAGCTCACCCCCTAGAGGGGAGACCCAGTACTTC
TRBD1	TRBJ1-2	TRBV10-3	NA	CAISGDSYGYTF	TGTGCCATCAGTGGGGACAGCTATGGCTACACCTTC
NA	TRBJ1-5	TRBV7-2	NA	CASSLRGQSNQPQHF	TGTGCCAGCAGCTTAAGAGGGCAGAGCAATCAGCCCCAGCATTTT
NA	TRBJ2-5	TRBV19	NA	CASSIDHRNQETQYF	TGTGCCAGTAGTATCGATCACCGGAACCAAGAGACCCAGTACTTC
NA	TRBJ2-7	TRBV28	NA	CASSGYEQYF	TGTGCCAGCAGCGGGTACGAGCAGTACTTC
TRBD1	TRBJ1-2	TRBV27	once	CASRAGQGAKGYGYTF	TGTGCCAGCAGGGCCGGACAGGGGGCGAAAGGCTATGGCTACACCTTC
TRBD1	TRBJ1-2	TRBV18	NA	CASSPTGQADIYGYTF	TGTGCCAGCTCACCAACGGGACAGGCGGACATTTATGGCTACACCTTC
NA	TRBJ2-1	TRBV5-4	NA	CASSLDSGGDYNEQFF	TGTGCCAGCAGCCTCGACAGTGGTGGGGACTACAATGAGCAGTTCTTC
TRBD1	TRBJ2-3	TRBV28	NA	CASSPGGSSTDTQYF	TGTGCCAGCAGTCCAGGGGGATCTAGCACAGATACGCAGTATTTT
NA	TRBJ2-4	TRBV7-2	NA	CASSLMSGTSRNIQYF	TGTGCCAGCAGCTTAATGAGTGGGACAAGTCGAAACATTCAGTACTTC
NA	TRBJ1-1	TRBV9	few	CASSGQMNTEAFF	TGTGCCAGCAGCGGGCAGATGAACACTGAAGCTTTCTTT
TRBD2	TRBJ2-3	TRBV2	few	CASSEGLAGGMQYF	TGTGCCAGCAGTGAGGGACTAGCGGGGGGAATGCAGTATTTT
TRBD1	TRBJ2-1	TRBV2	NA	CASRGQVVSYNEQFF	TGTGCCAGCAGGGGACAGGTAGTCTCCTACAATGAGCAGTTCTTC
NA	TRBJ2-2	TRBV11-1	once	CASSLGGTYTGELFF	TGTGCCAGCAGCTTAGGCGGCACCTACACCGGGGAGCTGTTTTTT
NA	TRBJ1-2	TRBV28	NA	CATSRTRSVDGYTF	TGTGCCACCTCCCGGACAAGGTCGGTCGATGGCTACACCTTC
NA	TRBJ2-1	TRBV7-8	NA	CASSPRGEGWGEQFF	TGTGCCAGCAGCCCCCGAGGAGAGGGATGGGGTGAGCAGTTCTTC
TRBD1	TRBJ1-5	TRBV7-3	NA	CASSLLGQENSNQPQHF	TGTGCCAGCAGCTTACTAGGACAGGAGAATAGCAATCAGCCCCAGCATTTT
TRBD1	TRBJ1-1	TRBV5-1	NA	CASSLTGGYYSNTEAFF	TGCGCCAGCAGCTTAACAGGGGGTTATTACTCGAACACTGAAGCTTTCTTT
TRBD1	TRBJ2-3	TRBV7-2	NA	CASSSGQEVDTQYF	TGTGCCAGCAGCTCGGGACAGGAGGTAGATACGCAGTATTTT